This is a list of T cell receptor beta chains from one sample in a study of T cells after posttransplantation cyclophosphamide. Profiling relied on immunoSEQ multiplex PCR, and the TCRdb table lists in-frame clones only, not all of them. The sample has 25,000 or so clones, about 82% seen once; the top ten hold roughly 6.2%. What was sequenced was PBMCs. The receptors come from a woman aged 60-75 years with a blood cancer, CMV-positive, and with a related stem cell donor. Both conserved end residues are part of each CDR3. D genes are given only for firm matches. Size tells how often a clone was seen (once, few, many) or the class of an expanded clone, and some rows leave it out.

j_call	clone_size	v_call	d_call	cdr3_aa	cdr3_nt
TRBJ2-2	.	TRBV4-2	.	CASGSSVGTGELFF	TGTGCCAGCGGATCTAGCGTAGGCACCGGGGAGCTGTTTTTT
TRBJ1-3	few	TRBV10-3	.	CAISGGGGPGNTIYF	TGTGCCATCAGTGGAGGGGGGGGACCTGGAAACACCATATATTTT
TRBJ2-7	large	TRBV25-1	.	CASSEIGDTPGEQYF	TGTGCCAGCAGTGAAATTGGGGACACCCCGGGCGAGCAGTACTTC
TRBJ2-7	.	TRBV9	.	CASSPQGGSDEQYF	TGTGCCAGCAGCCCCCAAGGGGGATCCGACGAGCAGTACTTC
TRBJ2-5	.	TRBV7-6	.	CASSLRPGETQYF	TGTGCCAGCAGCTTACGTCCGGGAGAGACCCAGTACTTC
TRBJ1-2	.	TRBV29-1	.	CSVAEGSYGYTF	TGCAGCGTGGCGGAGGGTAGCTATGGCTACACCTTC
TRBJ1-1	.	TRBV5-1	.	CASSSKTGMNTEAFF	TGCGCCAGCAGCTCGAAGACAGGTATGAACACTGAAGCTTTCTTT
TRBJ1-2	.	TRBV28	TRBD1	CASSLGVFRGQYGYTF	TGTGCCAGCAGTTTGGGGGTTTTCAGGGGGCAATATGGCTACACCTTC
TRBJ2-7	.	TRBV25-1	TRBD2	CASSEYGGREGLYEQYF	TGTGCCAGCAGTGAATATGGGGGCCGGGAGGGCCTCTACGAGCAGTACTTC
TRBJ2-4	.	TRBV19	TRBD1	CASAPGRGIAWTKNIQYF	TGTGCCAGCGCCCCGGGCAGGGGGATAGCGTGGACCAAAAACATTCAGTACTTC
TRBJ2-3	.	TRBV23-1	TRBD2	CASSQSKRGDPTDTQYF	TGCGCCAGCAGTCAATCGAAACGGGGGGATCCCACAGATACGCAGTATTTT
TRBJ2-7	.	TRBV11-2	.	CASSPHYEQYF	TGTGCCAGCAGCCCCCACTACGAGCAGTACTTC
TRBJ1-4	.	TRBV18	.	CASSADRRNEKLFF	TGTGCCAGCTCGGCTGACAGACGTAATGAAAAACTGTTTTTT
TRBJ1-3	.	TRBV6-6	.	CASKDRTSGNTIYF	TGTGCCAGTAAAGACAGAACCTCTGGAAACACCATATATTTT
TRBJ2-1	.	TRBV29-1	TRBD2	CSVAGGGAGNEQFF	TGCAGCGTTGCAGGCGGGGGTGCGGGAAATGAGCAGTTCTTC
TRBJ1-1	.	TRBV9	.	CASSPPGDLNTEAFF	TGTGCCAGCAGCCCCCCAGGGGACCTGAACACTGAAGCTTTCTTT
TRBJ1-2	few	TRBV5-1	TRBD1	CASSQDRANGYTF	TGCGCCAGCAGCCAGGACAGGGCGAATGGCTACACCTTC
TRBJ2-7	.	TRBV18	.	CASSPRVVTYEQYF	TGTGCCAGCTCACCCCGGGTGGTGACCTACGAGCAGTACTTC
TRBJ2-1	.	TRBV6-6	.	CASSSRDSFFEQFF	TGTGCCAGCAGTTCCCGGGACTCCTTTTTTGAGCAGTTCTTC
TRBJ2-7	few	TRBV6-5	TRBD2	CASSYSSREGYEQYF	TGTGCCAGCAGTTACTCTTCGAGGGAGGGATACGAGCAGTACTTC
TRBJ1-1	.	TRBV5-1	TRBD1	CASSGGQGITTEAFF	TGCGCCAGCAGCGGGGGACAGGGAATCACCACTGAAGCTTTCTTT
TRBJ2-7	.	TRBV6-1	TRBD1	CASSESRTGGYEQYF	TGTGCCAGCAGTGAATCCCGGACAGGGGGCTACGAGCAGTACTTC
TRBJ1-4	.	TRBV18	TRBD1	CASSGQGLREKLFF	TGTGCCAGCTCAGGACAGGGTCTGCGAGAAAAACTGTTTTTT
TRBJ2-1	.	TRBV15	TRBD2	CATSRDSLAGGAEQFF	TGTGCCACCAGCAGAGATTCCCTAGCGGGAGGTGCTGAGCAGTTCTTC
TRBJ2-3	few	TRBV5-1	.	CASRYRDSTLDTQYF	TGCGCCAGCAGATACCGGGACTCGACATTAGATACGCAGTATTTT
TRBJ2-3	once	TRBV2	TRBD2	CASTPLRGGVWTDTQYF	TGTGCCAGCACTCCCCTACGGGGGGGAGTGTGGACAGATACGCAGTATTTT
TRBJ2-3	.	TRBV9	TRBD1	CASSADRPFTDTQYF	TGTGCCAGCAGCGCGGACAGGCCGTTCACAGATACGCAGTATTTT
TRBJ1-2	.	TRBV6-5	.	CASSRDIDSLYGYTF	TGTGCCAGCAGTCGCGATATAGACAGTTTATATGGCTACACCTTC
TRBJ2-6	.	TRBV5-1	TRBD1	CASSIRTGGAPGANVLTF	TGCGCCAGCAGCATCCGGACAGGGGGCGCCCCTGGGGCCAACGTCCTGACTTTC
TRBJ1-2	.	TRBV30	TRBD1	CAWSRTGRVGYTF	TGTGCCTGGAGCAGGACAGGGCGGGTTGGCTACACCTTC
TRBJ2-4	.	TRBV25-1	.	CASSVHREGSIQYF	TGTGCCAGCAGTGTGCACAGGGAGGGTAGCATTCAGTACTTC
TRBJ2-2	once	TRBV19	.	CASKSGRGLTNTGELFF	TGTGCCAGTAAATCCGGTAGGGGACTGACGAACACCGGGGAGCTGTTTTTT
TRBJ2-5	.	TRBV9	.	CASSLTSRQETQYF	TGTGCCAGCAGCCTAACTAGCAGACAAGAGACCCAGTACTTC
TRBJ2-1	.	TRBV15	TRBD2	CATSREAGVAYNEQFF	TGTGCCACCAGCAGAGAAGCGGGAGTGGCCTACAATGAGCAGTTCTTC
TRBJ2-7	.	TRBV5-1	TRBD2	CASSWTSGDPYEQYF	TGCGCCAGCAGCTGGACTAGCGGAGACCCATACGAGCAGTACTTC
TRBJ2-7	.	TRBV5-1	TRBD2	CASSEWTSGQREQYF	TGCGCCAGCAGCGAGTGGACTAGCGGTCAGCGCGAGCAGTACTTC
TRBJ1-5	.	TRBV2	TRBD1	CASRLDRGKQPQHF	TGTGCCAGCAGATTGGACAGGGGAAAACAGCCCCAGCATTTT
TRBJ1-5	.	TRBV5-1	.	CASCLSDSSYQPQHF	TGCGCCAGCTGCTTGAGTGACAGCTCATATCAGCCCCAGCATTTT
TRBJ2-5	.	TRBV25-1	TRBD2	CASSDGRGLAGGEQYF	TGTGCCAGCAGTGACGGCCGCGGGCTAGCGGGAGGAGAGCAGTACTTC
TRBJ2-7	few	TRBV6-1	.	CAVNNRDLYEQYF	TGTGCCGTCAACAACAGGGACCTGTACGAGCAGTACTTC
TRBJ1-1	once	TRBV27	.	CASSIDRVNTEAFF	TGTGCCAGCTCCATCGACAGAGTAAACACTGAAGCTTTCTTT
TRBJ1-6	once	TRBV2	TRBD1	CASRGDSYNSPLHF	TGTGCCAGCAGGGGGGACAGCTATAATTCACCCCTCCACTTT
TRBJ1-5	.	TRBV2	.	CASLGQPNQPQHF	TGTGCCAGTCTGGGGCAGCCTAATCAGCCCCAGCATTTT
TRBJ1-2	few	TRBV6-7	.	CASSYPKGRARYGYTF	TGTGCCAGCAGTTACCCCAAGGGGCGAGCTAGGTATGGCTACACCTTC
TRBJ2-3	few	TRBV7-2	TRBD1	CASSPRPGQGTDTQYF	TGTGCCAGCAGCCCCAGACCGGGACAGGGCACAGATACGCAGTATTTT
TRBJ2-2	.	TRBV5-8	.	CASRRTGGELFF	TGTGCCAGCAGAAGAACTGGCGGGGAGCTGTTTTTT
TRBJ2-2	.	TRBV11-2	.	CASSTGEAGGRTGELFF	TGTGCCAGCAGCACCGGGGAGGCAGGAGGGAGGACCGGGGAGCTGTTTTTT
TRBJ2-7	.	TRBV2	.	CASSTHYEQYF	TGTGCCAGCAGTACTCACTACGAGCAGTACTTC
TRBJ2-1	.	TRBV18	TRBD2	CASSPATSGSFFNEQFF	TGTGCCAGCTCACCAGCGACTAGCGGGAGTTTTTTCAATGAGCAGTTCTTC
TRBJ2-7	.	TRBV2	.	CASTTSSTYEQYF	TGTGCCAGCACAACTAGCAGCACCTACGAGCAGTACTTC
TRBJ1-5	.	TRBV10-2	.	CASSEAGGPNQPQHF	TGCGCCAGCAGTGAGGCGGGCGGACCCAATCAGCCCCAGCATTTT
TRBJ2-3	once	TRBV10-2	.	CASSESVKGVADTQYF	TGCGCCAGCAGTGAGTCGGTCAAGGGGGTGGCAGATACGCAGTATTTT
TRBJ2-1	.	TRBV5-1	.	CASSLAGRPYNEQFF	TGCGCCAGCAGTCTTGCGGGAAGGCCCTACAATGAGCAGTTCTTC
TRBJ1-1	.	TRBV25-1	.	CASSSVMNTEAFF	TGTGCCAGCAGTTCAGTGATGAACACTGAAGCTTTCTTT
TRBJ1-1	.	TRBV15	.	CATSRVTGRDTEAFF	TGTGCCACCAGCAGAGTCACAGGGAGGGACACTGAAGCTTTCTTT
TRBJ2-1	.	TRBV2	TRBD2	CAPSGREGPWDNEQFF	TGTGCCCCCAGTGGGCGGGAGGGCCCTTGGGACAATGAGCAGTTCTTC